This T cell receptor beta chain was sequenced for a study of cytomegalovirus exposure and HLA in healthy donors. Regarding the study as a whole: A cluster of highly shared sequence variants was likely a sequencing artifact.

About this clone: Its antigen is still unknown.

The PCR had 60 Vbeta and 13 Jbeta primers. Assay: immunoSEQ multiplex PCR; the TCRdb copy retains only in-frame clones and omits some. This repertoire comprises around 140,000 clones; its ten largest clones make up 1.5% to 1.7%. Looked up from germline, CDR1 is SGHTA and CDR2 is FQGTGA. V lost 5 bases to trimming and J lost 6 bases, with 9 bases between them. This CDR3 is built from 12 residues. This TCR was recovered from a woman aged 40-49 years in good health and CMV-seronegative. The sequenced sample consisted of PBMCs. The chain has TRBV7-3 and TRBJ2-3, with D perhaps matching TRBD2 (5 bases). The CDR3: CASSPTGDTQYF. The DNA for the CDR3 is TGTGCCAGCAGCCCTACGGGGGATACGCAGTATTTT.